These 7 T cell receptor beta chains came from one sample sequenced in a study of shared clonotypes between healthy human individuals. TCRdb's copy holds only in-frame clones and misses some; the assay was immunoSEQ multiplex PCR. The sample consists of more than 2 million clones, 95% of them appearing once. The sequenced sample was naive CD4+ T cells sorted from blood. Subset here: CD45RA+ positively selected. The receptors here all came from a man in his late teens or twenties in good health.

A note on this clone: Just one base apart from a much larger clone, this may be a read error. The CDR3 DNA follows: TGCGGCGGCGGGACAGGGGATATCTATGGCTACACCTTC. Translating gives CGGGTGDIYGYTF. The chain links TRBV29-1 to TRBJ1-2, with TRBD1 matching over 10 bases. From germline, CDR1 is SQVTM and CDR2 ANQGSEA. The CDR3 extends over 13 amino acids.

The chain couples TRBV6-4 to TRBJ1-2; D remains ambiguous. Trimming cost V 6 bases and J 4 bases, with 15 bases left between them. This CDR3 has 14 residues. Germline CDR1 reads MRHNA; CDR2 reads SNTAGT. The CDR3 nucleotides are TGTGCCAGCAGGCCGGACTCGTCTACCTATGGCTACACCTTC. Protein product: CASRPDSSTYGYTF.

The rearrangement links TRBV7-9 to TRBJ2-1; 10 bases agree with TRBD2. Germline CDR1 SEHNR, CDR2 FQNEAQ (reference sequence). This CDR3 spans 16 amino acids. With V trimmed by 5 bases and J by 5 bases, 9 bases remained unmatched. The CDR3 protein is CASSLSGTSDHNEQFF. Here the CDR3 DNA reads TGTGCCAGCAGCCTATCCGGGACTAGCGATCACAATGAGCAGTTCTTC.

V is TRBV6-6 and J is TRBJ1-1; tentative D call: TRBD1 (6 bases). CDR3 size: 13 residues. From germline, CDR1 is MNHNY and CDR2 SVGAGI (reference sequence). V lost 7 bases, J lost 11 bases, and 20 bases lay in between. The CDR3 loop is CASTLDTRQEAFF. In nucleotides, the CDR3 is TGTGCCAGCACCCTGGACACCCGACAGGAGGCTTTCTTT.

This chain uses TRBV7-2 with TRBJ2-1; TRBD2 agrees at 8 bases. Germline V lookup: CDR1 SGHTA, CDR2 FQGNSA. V lost 5 bases and J lost 4; bases outside the gene matches: 10. The CDR3 is 16 residues long. The chain's CDR3 is CASSVLALAGYNEQFF. CDR3 coding DNA: TGTGCCAGCAGCGTCCTGGCGCTAGCGGGTTACAATGAGCAGTTCTTC.

The chain uses TRBV19 and TRBJ2-7; D might be TRBD2 (6 bases). The germline V gene encodes CDR1 LNHDA and CDR2 SQIVND (reference sequence). This CDR3 is built from 14 residues. V gave up 1 base and J gave up 5 bases, with 12 bases separating them. The CDR3 sequence: CASSIVPGVDEQYF. In DNA, the CDR3 is TGTGCCAGTAGTATAGTTCCGGGGGTGGACGAGCAGTACTTC. Complete variable domain (other parts from reference TRBV19 and TRBJ2-7): DGGITQSPKYLFRKEGQNVTLSCEQNLNHDAMYWYRQDPGQGLRLIYYSQIVNDFQKGDIAEGYSVSREKKESFPLTVTSAQKNPTAFYLCASSIVPGVDEQYFGPGTRLTVT.

The rearrangement uses TRBV5-4 and TRBJ2-7; TRBD1 matches 8 bases. There are 14 residues in the CDR3. Germline V CDR1 and CDR2: SGHNT, YYREEE (reference sequence). J lost 2 bases, V lost 3 bases, and 4 bases had no gene match. CDR3 in DNA: TGTGCCAGCAGCTATCCGGACAGGGCCTACGAGCAGTACTTC. Protein sequence: CASSYPDRAYEQYF.